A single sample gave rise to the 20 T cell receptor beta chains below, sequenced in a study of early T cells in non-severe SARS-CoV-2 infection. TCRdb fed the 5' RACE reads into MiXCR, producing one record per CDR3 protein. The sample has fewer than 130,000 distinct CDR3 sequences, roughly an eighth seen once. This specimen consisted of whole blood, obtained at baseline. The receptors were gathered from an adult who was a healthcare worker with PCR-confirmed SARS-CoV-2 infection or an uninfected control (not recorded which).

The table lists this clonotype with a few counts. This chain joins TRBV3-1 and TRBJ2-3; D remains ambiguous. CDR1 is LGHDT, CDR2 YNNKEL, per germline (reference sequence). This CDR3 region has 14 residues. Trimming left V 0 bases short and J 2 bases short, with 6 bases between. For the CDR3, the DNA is TGTGCCAGCAGCCAAGAGGCTACCACAGATACGCAGTATTTT. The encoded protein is CASSQEATTDTQYF.

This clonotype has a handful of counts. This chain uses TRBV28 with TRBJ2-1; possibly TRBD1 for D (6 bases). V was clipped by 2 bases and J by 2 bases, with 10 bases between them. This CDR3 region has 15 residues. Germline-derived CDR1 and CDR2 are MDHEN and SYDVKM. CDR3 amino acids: CASSLGGGPYNEQFF. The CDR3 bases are TGTGCCAGCAGTTTAGGGGGCGGGCCCTACAATGAGCAGTTCTTC.

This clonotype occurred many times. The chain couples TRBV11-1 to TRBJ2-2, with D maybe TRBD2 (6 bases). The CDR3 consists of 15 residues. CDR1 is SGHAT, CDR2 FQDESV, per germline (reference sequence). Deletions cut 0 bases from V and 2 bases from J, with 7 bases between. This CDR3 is CASSLAGGNTGELFF. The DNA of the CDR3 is TGTGCCAGCAGCTTAGCCGGGGGAAACACCGGGGAGCTGTTTTTT.

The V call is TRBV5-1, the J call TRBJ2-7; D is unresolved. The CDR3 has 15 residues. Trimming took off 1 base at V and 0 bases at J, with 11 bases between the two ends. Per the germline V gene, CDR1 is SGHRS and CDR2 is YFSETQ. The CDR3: CASSLWAGSSYEQYF. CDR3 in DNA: TGCGCCAGCAGCTTGTGGGCAGGTAGCTCCTACGAGCAGTACTTC.

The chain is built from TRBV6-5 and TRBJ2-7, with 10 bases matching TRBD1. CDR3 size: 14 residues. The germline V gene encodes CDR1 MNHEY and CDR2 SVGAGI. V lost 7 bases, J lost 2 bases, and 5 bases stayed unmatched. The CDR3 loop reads CASTRGQGTYEQYF. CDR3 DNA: TGTGCCAGCACCCGGGGACAGGGGACCTACGAGCAGTACTTC.

CDR3 nucleotide sequence: TGTGCCAGCAGCTTGCATAATCCAAATAGTAATGAGCAGTTCTTC. Residues: CASSLHNPNSNEQFF. This chain joins TRBV5-5 and TRBJ2-1, with D unresolved. Trimming removed 1 base at V and 7 bases at J, with 15 bases between. This CDR3 spans 15 amino acids. Germline V gives CDR1 SGHKS, CDR2 YYEKEE (reference sequence).

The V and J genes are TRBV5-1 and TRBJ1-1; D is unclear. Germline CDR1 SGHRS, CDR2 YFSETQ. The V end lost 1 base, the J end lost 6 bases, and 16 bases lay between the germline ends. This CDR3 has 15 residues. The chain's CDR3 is CASSLRSGVESEAFF. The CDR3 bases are TGCGCCAGCAGCTTGCGGTCCGGAGTTGAATCTGAAGCTTTCTTT.

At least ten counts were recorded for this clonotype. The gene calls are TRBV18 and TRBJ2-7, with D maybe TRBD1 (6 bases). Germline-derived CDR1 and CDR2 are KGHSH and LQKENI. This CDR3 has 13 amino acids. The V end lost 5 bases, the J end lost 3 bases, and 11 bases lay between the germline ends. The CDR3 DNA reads TGTGCCAGCTCAGAGGGCAGGGGCTACGAGCAGTACTTC. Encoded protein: CASSEGRGYEQYF.

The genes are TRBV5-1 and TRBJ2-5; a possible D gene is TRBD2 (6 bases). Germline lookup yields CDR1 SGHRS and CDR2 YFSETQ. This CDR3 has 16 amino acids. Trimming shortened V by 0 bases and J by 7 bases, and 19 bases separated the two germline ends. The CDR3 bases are TGCGCCAGCAGCTTGGTGGTTAGCGGCGTGGGCAGGACCCAGTACTTC. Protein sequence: CASSLVVSGVGRTQYF.

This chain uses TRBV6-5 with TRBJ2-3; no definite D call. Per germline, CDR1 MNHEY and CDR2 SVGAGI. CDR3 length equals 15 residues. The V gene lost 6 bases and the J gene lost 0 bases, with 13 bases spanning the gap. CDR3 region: CASRYLGGSTDTQYF. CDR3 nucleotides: TGTGCCAGCAGGTACCTGGGCGGAAGCACAGATACGCAGTATTTT.

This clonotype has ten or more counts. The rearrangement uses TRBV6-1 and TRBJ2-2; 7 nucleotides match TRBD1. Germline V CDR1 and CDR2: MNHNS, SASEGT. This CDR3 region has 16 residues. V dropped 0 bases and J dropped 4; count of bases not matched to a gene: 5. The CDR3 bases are TGTGCCAGCAGTGAAGCTGGGGACAGAGCCACCGGGGAGCTGTTTTTT. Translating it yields CASSEAGDRATGELFF.

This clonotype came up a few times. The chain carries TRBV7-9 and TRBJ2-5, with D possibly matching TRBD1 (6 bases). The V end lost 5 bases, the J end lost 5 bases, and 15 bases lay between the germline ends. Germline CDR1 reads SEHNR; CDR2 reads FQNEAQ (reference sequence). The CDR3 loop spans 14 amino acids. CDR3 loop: CASSDRTRGETQYF. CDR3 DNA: TGTGCCAGCAGCGACCGGACGAGGGGGGAGACCCAGTACTTC.

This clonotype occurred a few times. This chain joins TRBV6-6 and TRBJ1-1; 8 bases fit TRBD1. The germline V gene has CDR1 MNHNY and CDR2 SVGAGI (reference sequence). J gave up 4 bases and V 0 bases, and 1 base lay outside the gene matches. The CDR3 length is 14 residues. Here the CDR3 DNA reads TGTGCCAGCAGTTACTCAGGACAGGGCACTGAAGCTTTCTTT. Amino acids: CASSYSGQGTEAFF.

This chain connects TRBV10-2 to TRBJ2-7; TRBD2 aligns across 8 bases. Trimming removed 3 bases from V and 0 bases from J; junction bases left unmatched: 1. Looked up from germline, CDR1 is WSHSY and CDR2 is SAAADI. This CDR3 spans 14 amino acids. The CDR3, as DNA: TGCGCCAGCAGTGAACTAGCGGCCTCCTACGAGCAGTACTTC. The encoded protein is CASSELAASYEQYF.

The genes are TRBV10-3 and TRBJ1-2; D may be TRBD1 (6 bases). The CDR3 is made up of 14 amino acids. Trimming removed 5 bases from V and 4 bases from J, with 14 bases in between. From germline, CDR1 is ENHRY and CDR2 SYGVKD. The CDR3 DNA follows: TGTGCCATCAGTCAGCCACAGGGCGGCTATGGCTACACCTTC. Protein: CAISQPQGGYGYTF.

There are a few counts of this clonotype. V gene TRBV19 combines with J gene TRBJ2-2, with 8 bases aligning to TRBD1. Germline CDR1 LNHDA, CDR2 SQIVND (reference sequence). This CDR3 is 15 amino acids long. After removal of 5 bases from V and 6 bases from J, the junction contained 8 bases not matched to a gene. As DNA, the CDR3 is TGTGCCAGTAGTCCGGGACAGGACCTACCCGGGGAGCTGTTTTTT. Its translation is CASSPGQDLPGELFF.

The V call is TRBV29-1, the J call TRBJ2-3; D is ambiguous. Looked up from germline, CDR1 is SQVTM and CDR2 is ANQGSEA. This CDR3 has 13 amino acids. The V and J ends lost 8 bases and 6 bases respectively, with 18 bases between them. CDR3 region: CSMLGRAADTQYF. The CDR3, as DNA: TGCAGCATGTTAGGTCGGGCCGCGGATACGCAGTATTTT.

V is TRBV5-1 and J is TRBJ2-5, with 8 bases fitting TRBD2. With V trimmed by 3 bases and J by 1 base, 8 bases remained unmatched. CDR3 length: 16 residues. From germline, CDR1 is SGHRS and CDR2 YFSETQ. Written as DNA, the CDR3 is TGCGCCAGCAGCTCCACCTCGACTAGCGTCCAAGAGACCCAGTACTTC. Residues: CASSSTSTSVQETQYF.

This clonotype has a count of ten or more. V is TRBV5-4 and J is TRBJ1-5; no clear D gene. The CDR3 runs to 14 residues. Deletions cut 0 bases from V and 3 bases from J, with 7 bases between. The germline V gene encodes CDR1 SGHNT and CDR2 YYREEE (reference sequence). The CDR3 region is CASSLDGFNQPQHF. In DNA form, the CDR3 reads TGTGCCAGCAGCTTGGACGGCTTCAATCAGCCCCAGCATTTT.

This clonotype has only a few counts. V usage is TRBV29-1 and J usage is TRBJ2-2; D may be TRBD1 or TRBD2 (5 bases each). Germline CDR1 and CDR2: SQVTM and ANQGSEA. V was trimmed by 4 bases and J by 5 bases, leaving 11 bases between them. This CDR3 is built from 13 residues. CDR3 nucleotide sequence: TGCAGCGTTGGGGGCTGGGGGACCGGGGAGCTGTTTTTT. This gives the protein CSVGGWGTGELFF.